This TCR beta chain originates from a study of OX40 agonist ivuxolimab in advanced cancers. The CDR3 totals 17 residues. After removal of 3 bases from V and 5 bases from J, the junction contained 7 bases not matched to a gene. Germline CDR1 is LGHNA and CDR2 is YNFKEQ. For this clone: Its matching antigen is unknown.

Measured with immunoSEQ multiplex PCR; TCRdb has only the in-frame clones, and not every one. Altogether some 62,000 clones are present, about four fifths being singletons, with the ten largest covering 9.8%. General study points: Normalized T-cell clonal expansion was also low in a subset of nonresponders.

The TCR sequence derives from an adult with an advanced solid tumor such as melanoma, head and neck, liver or kidney cancer. The chain is built from TRBV4-2 and TRBJ2-3; 14 bases are shared with TRBD2. The material sequenced was CD4+ or CD8+ T cells sorted from blood, taken in a trial of the OX40 agonist ivuxolimab. The CDR3 sequence is CASSQLTSGRAKDTQYF. CDR3 coding DNA: TGTGCCAGCAGCCAGTTGACTAGCGGGAGGGCCAAAGATACGCAGTATTTT.